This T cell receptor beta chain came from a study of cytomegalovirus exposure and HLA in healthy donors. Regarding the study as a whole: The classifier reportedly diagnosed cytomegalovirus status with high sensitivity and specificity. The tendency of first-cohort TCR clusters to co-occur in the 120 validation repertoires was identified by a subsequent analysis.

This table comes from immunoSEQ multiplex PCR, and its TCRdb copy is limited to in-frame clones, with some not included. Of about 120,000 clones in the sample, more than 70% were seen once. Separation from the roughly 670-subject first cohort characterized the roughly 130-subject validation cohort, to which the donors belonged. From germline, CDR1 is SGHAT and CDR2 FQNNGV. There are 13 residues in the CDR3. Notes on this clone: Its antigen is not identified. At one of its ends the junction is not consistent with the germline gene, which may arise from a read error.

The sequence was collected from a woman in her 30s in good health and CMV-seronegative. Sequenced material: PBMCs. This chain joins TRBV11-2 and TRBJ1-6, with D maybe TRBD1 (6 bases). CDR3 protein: CASRLGGGSPLHF. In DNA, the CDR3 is TGTGCCAGCAGGTTAGGGGGAGGCTCACCCCTCCACTTT. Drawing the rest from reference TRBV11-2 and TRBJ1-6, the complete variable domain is EAGVAQSPRYKIIEKRQSVAFWCNPISGHATLYWYQQILGQGPKLLIQFQNNGVVDDSQLPKDRFSAERLKGVDSTLKIQPAKLEDSAVYLCASRLGGGSPLHFGNGTRLTVT.